This TCR beta chain emerged from a study of cytomegalovirus exposure and HLA in healthy donors. Looked up from germline, CDR1 is SGHVS and CDR2 is FQNEAQ. Unmatched junction bases numbered 7, after V lost 5 bases and J lost 3 bases. The CDR3 spans 16 residues. Use of 60 Vbeta and 13 Jbeta primers characterized the PCR. This table comes from immunoSEQ multiplex PCR, and its TCRdb copy is limited to in-frame clones, with some not included. Its listing shows roughly 150,000 clones. Sequenced material: PBMCs. The chain employs TRBV7-8 and TRBJ2-5; 12 bases are shared with TRBD2. This clonotype was sampled from a woman between 50 and 59 years old in good health and CMV-seronegative. The CDR3 spells CASSPMTSGSEETQYF. The CDR3 coding sequence is TGTGCCAGCAGCCCAATGACTAGCGGGAGTGAAGAGACCCAGTACTTC.